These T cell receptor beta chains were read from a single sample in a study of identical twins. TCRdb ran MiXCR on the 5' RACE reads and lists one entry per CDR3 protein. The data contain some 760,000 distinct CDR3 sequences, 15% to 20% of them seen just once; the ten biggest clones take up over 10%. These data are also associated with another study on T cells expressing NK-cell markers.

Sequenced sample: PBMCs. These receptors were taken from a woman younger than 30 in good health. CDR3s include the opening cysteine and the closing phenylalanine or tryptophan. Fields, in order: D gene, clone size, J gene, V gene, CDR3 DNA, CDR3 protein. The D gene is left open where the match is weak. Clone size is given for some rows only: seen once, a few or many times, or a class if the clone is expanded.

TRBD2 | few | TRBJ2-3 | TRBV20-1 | TGCAGTGCTAGACCGCGCGGGAGGGCCACAGATACGCAGTATTTT | CSARPRGRATDTQYF
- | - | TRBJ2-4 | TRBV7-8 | TGTGCCAGCAGCCCATCCGCTTCGGGACTCACCATTCAGTACTTC | CASSPSASGLTIQYF
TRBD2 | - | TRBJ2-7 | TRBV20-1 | TGCAGTGCTCAGGGACTAGAGGGCTACGAGCAGTACTTC | CSAQGLEGYEQYF
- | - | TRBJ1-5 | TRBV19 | TGTGCCAGTAGTATAGTAGGACATACCAATCAGCCCCAGCATTTT | CASSIVGHTNQPQHF
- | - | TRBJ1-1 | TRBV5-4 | TGTGCCAGCAGCGTGTCGGGGGTCGGCACTGAAGCTTTCTTT | CASSVSGVGTEAFF
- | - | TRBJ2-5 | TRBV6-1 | TGTGCCAGCAGTGAACCTCGGGACGGACTAGAGACCCAGTACTTC | CASSEPRDGLETQYF
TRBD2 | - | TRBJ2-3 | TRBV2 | TGTGCCAGCAGTGATCCCCTAGCGGGGGGGCCTGGAGATACGCAGTATTTT | CASSDPLAGGPGDTQYF
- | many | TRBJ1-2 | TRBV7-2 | TGTGCCAGCAGCTTAGCAGGGCACCGGAACTATGGCTACACCTTC | CASSLAGHRNYGYTF
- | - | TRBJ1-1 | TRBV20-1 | TGCAGTGCTCAGGGGCTAAACACTGAAGCTTTCTTT | CSAQGLNTEAFF
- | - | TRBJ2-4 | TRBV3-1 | TGTGCCAGCAGCCAACTCCAGGGTGGAAACATTCAGTACTTC | CASSQLQGGNIQYF
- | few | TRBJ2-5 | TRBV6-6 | TGTGCCAGCCGGGGGTACCAAGAGACCCAGTACTTC | CASRGYQETQYF
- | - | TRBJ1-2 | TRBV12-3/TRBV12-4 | TGTGCCAGCAGTTTGGGTGTCTATCGGGAGGACTATGGCTACACCTTC | CASSLGVYREDYGYTF
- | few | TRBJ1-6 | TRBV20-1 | TGCAGTGCGTTTCAGGGCTCCTATAATTCACCCCTCCACTTT | CSAFQGSYNSPLHF
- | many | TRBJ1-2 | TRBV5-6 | TGTGCCAGCAGCTTGGAAGCCAGGGGAAGCGGCTACACCTTC | CASSLEARGSGYTF
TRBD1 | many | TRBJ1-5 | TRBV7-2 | TGTGCCAGCAGCTCCGGACAGGGAGGCCAGCCCCAGCATTTT | CASSSGQGGQPQHF
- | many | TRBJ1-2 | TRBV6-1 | TGTGCCAGCAGTCGGCAGGGGACCCAGTCGTATGGCTACACCTTC | CASSRQGTQSYGYTF
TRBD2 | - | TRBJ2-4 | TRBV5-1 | TGCGCCAGCGCGTGGATCGGGGGGAACATTCAGTACTTC | CASAWIGGNIQYF
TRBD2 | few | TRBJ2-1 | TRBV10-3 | TGTGCCATCAAGCCTAGCGGGAGTCCCTCCTACAATGAGCAGTTCTTC | CAIKPSGSPSYNEQFF
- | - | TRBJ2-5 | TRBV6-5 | TGTGCCAGCAGTTACTACTCAACCCAAGAGACCCAGTACTTC | CASSYYSTQETQYF
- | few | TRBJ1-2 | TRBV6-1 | TGTGCCAGCGGGCCCGGACGGAACTATGGCTACACCTTC | CASGPGRNYGYTF
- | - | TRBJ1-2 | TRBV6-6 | TGTGCCAGCAGTTATCCAGGGGTTGAAGGCTACACCTTC | CASSYPGVEGYTF
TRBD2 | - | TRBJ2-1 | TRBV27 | TGTGCCAGCAGTTTCCCCGGGACTAGCGGGAGGGCCCGCTACAATGAGCAGTTCTTC | CASSFPGTSGRARYNEQFF
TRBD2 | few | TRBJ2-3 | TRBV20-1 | TGCAGTGCCACCCCCAGGGCGGGAGTAACAGATACGCAGTATTTT | CSATPRAGVTDTQYF
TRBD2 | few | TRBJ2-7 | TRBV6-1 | TGTGCCAGCAGGATAGCGGGAGGGCCCTACGAGCAGTACTTC | CASRIAGGPYEQYF
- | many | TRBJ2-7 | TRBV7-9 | TGCGCCAGCAGCTTGGTACAGGGTGAGCAGTACTTC | CASSLVQGEQYF
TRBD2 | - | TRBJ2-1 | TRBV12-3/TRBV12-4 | TGTGCCAGCAGTCCGCCGGGACTAGGGGAGTTCTTC | CASSPPGLGEFF
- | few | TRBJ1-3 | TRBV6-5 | TGTGCCAGCAGTTCCGGACGGAACACCATATATTTT | CASSSGRNTIYF
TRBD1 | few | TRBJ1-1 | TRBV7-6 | TGTGCCAGCAGCTCCCAAGGGACAGGGGGAAACACTGAAGCTTTCTTT | CASSSQGTGGNTEAFF
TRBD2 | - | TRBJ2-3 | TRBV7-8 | TGTGCCAGCAGCTTAAGGGAAACTAGCGCTACAGATACGCAGTATTTT | CASSLRETSATDTQYF
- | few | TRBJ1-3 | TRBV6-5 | TGTGCCAGCAGTTACGAGGGGGTCTCTGGAAACACCATATATTTT | CASSYEGVSGNTIYF
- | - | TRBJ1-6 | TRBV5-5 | TGTGCCAGCAGCTTGATGGGGGAAAATTCACCCCTCCACTTT | CASSLMGENSPLHF
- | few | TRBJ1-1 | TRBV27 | TGTGCCAGCAGTAACTTCAGGGGCTCTGAAGCTTTCTTT | CASSNFRGSEAFF
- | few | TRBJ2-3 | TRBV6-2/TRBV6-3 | TGTGCCAGCAGTTACTCGAATACGGAAGTCACAGATACGCAGTATTTT | CASSYSNTEVTDTQYF
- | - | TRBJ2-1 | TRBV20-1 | TGCAGTGCTAGGTCAATAATCAATGAGCAGTTCTTC | CSARSIINEQFF
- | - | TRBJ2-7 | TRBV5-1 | TGCGCCAGCAGCCCGGACCCTACTTACGAGCAGTACTTC | CASSPDPTYEQYF
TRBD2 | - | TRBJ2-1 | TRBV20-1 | TGCAGTGCTCCTAGCGGGGGGGTCGATGAGCAGTTCTTC | CSAPSGGVDEQFF
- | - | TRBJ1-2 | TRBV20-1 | TGCAGTGCTAGAGATCACCAGGGCGGCGGCTACACCTTC | CSARDHQGGGYTF
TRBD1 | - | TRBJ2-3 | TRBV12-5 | TGTGCTAGTGTTCAACAGGGGTCCACAGATACGCAGTATTTT | CASVQQGSTDTQYF
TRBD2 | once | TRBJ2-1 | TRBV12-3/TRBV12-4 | TGTGCCAGCAGTCCCCGTAGAGCGGGAGGCGATGAGCAGTTCTTC | CASSPRRAGGDEQFF
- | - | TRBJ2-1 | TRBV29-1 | TGCAGCGTTGCTAGGGTTGAAGATGAGCAGTTCTTC | CSVARVEDEQFF
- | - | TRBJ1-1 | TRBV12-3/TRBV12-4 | TGTGCCAGCAGGAGACACACTGAAGCTTTCTTT | CASRRHTEAFF
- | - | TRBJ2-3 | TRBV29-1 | TGCAGCGTTGCCTGGGGGGCCGGCACAGATACGCAGTATTTT | CSVAWGAGTDTQYF
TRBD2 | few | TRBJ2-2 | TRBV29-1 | TGCAGCGTCCTACTAGCGGGGGGGACCGGGGAGCTGTTTTTT | CSVLLAGGTGELFF
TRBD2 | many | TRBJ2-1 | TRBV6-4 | TGTGCCAGCAGTGACTCTAGCGGGGGGGCAGGGGAGCAGTTCTTC | CASSDSSGGAGEQFF
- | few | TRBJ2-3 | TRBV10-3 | TGTGCCATCACGGAGGGCGCAGATACGCAGTATTTT | CAITEGADTQYF
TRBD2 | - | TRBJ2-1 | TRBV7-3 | TGTGCCAGCAGCTCTTTAGGAAGCGGGGGCAATGAGCAGTTCTTC | CASSSLGSGGNEQFF
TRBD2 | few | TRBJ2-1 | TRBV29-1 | TGCAGCGGAGGATTGGGACTAGCGGGAGACAATGAGCAGTTCTTC | CSGGLGLAGDNEQFF
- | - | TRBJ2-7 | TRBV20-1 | TGCAGTGCTAGTCTCCCAGAGAGCAACGAGCAGTACTTC | CSASLPESNEQYF
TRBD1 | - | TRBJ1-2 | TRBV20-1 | TGCAGTGCTAGCAGGGGGCGTTTTCTTGGCTACACCTTC | CSASRGRFLGYTF
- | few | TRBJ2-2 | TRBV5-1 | TGCGCCAGCACATCTTCACCCGTACCTAACACCGGGGAGCTGTTTTTT | CASTSSPVPNTGELFF
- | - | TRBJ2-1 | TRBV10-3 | TGTGCCATCAGTGAGAAGGAGAGTCTGACCCCGGGGGTCTTC | CAISEKESLTPGVF
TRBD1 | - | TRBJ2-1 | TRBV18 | TGTGCCAGCTCACCACCGGGGGGACAGGTGAACAATGAGCAGTTCTTC | CASSPPGGQVNNEQFF
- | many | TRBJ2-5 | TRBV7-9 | TGTGCCAGCAGCTCAAGTGAGGAGACCCAGTACTTC | CASSSSEETQYF
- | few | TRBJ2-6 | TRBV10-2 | TGCGCCAGCAGTGTGGTTTTCTCAGGGGCCAACGTCCTGACTTTC | CASSVVFSGANVLTF
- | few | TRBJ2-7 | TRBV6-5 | TGTGCCAGCAGTTTCCCGGCGTCGGTCGAGCAGTACTTC | CASSFPASVEQYF